The next 20 T cell receptor beta chains were all read from a single sample in a study of Graves' ophthalmopathy and Graves' hyperthyroidism (dated by TCRdb to 2016 to 2019). These reads were obtained on an Illumina HiSeq 2000. For repertoire sequencing, TCR beta CDR3 regions were amplified from RNA transcripts. A first-round RT-PCR used HTBI primers with the Qiagen OneStep RT-PCR kit, followed by a second-round multiplex PCR, size selection and purification. TCRdb reprocessed the public reads (quality trimming at Q25 with fastp, clone calling with MiXCR) and kept in-frame beta chains. Rows matching on CDR3 protein sequence are summarized as one entry with the most common DNA and genes. The sample yields 580,000 or so distinct CDR3 sequences; less than 45% were counted once. About 4% of the sample is in the top ten clones. The sample taken for sequencing was peripheral blood or thyroid tissue (not recorded which). These receptors were taken from an adult man with Graves' hyperthyroidism.

This clonotype was detected many times. The rearrangement joins TRBV6-6 to TRBJ2-7; 12 bases are shared with TRBD1. After removal of 7 bases from V and 5 bases from J, the junction contained 9 bases not matched to a gene. The germline gives CDR1 MNHNY, CDR2 SVGAGI (reference sequence). The CDR3 is made up of 15 amino acids. CDR3 nucleotide sequence: TGTGCCAGCAAAACGCCGGGACAGGGGGCGGACGAGCAGTACTTC. It translates to CASKTPGQGADEQYF.

The chain recombines TRBV7-9 with TRBJ2-3; 7 nucleotides match TRBD2. With 0 bases clipped from V and 1 base from J, the junction kept 7 bases outside the gene matches. The CDR3 spans 17 residues. Germline V gives CDR1 SEHNR, CDR2 FQNEAQ (reference sequence). The CDR3 nucleotides read TGTGCCAGCAGCTTAGCGCGGGGCACTAGCGGCACAGATACGCAGTATTTT. It codes for CASSLARGTSGTDTQYF.

The table lists this clonotype with many counts. The gene calls are TRBV19 and TRBJ1-1; no reliable D call. With 6 bases removed from V and 2 bases from J, the gap between germline ends came to 16 bases. Germline-derived CDR1 and CDR2 are LNHDA and SQIVND (reference sequence). The CDR3 loop spans 15 amino acids. CDR3 loop: CASRSPGSVNTEAFF. CDR3 coding DNA: TGTGCCAGTAGATCTCCAGGATCGGTAAACACTGAAGCTTTCTTT.

The V call is TRBV7-2, the J call TRBJ1-1; 8 bases match TRBD1. The CDR3 loop spans 12 amino acids. J was trimmed by 7 bases and V by 8 bases; bases with no gene match: 6. The V gene's germline CDR1 is SGHTA and CDR2 FQGNSA. The CDR3 nucleotides are TGTGCCAGCTCGACAGGGGTCAATGAAGCTTTCTTT. Amino acid sequence: CASSTGVNEAFF.

There are many counts of this clonotype. V usage is TRBV20-1 and J usage is TRBJ1-1; D gene unclear. The CDR3 spans 11 residues. In germline, CDR1 is DFQATT, CDR2 SNEGSKA (reference sequence). V lost 1 base to trimming and J lost 4 bases, with 4 bases between them. CDR3 sequence: CSARVSTEAFF. The CDR3 coding sequence is TGCAGTGCTAGAGTTAGCACTGAAGCTTTCTTT.

This clonotype was seen at least ten times. This chain connects TRBV10-3 to TRBJ2-3; 7 bases map to TRBD1. The CDR3 runs to 16 residues. J gave up 0 bases and V 3 bases, and 6 bases lay outside the gene matches. Germline V gene sequence: CDR1 ENHRY, CDR2 SYGVKD. The CDR3 DNA is TGTGCCATCAGTGAAGGTACAGGGGCTAGCACAGATACGCAGTATTTT. Protein: CAISEGTGASTDTQYF.

This clonotype was found many times. The V and J genes are TRBV7-9 and TRBJ1-1, with D possibly matching TRBD1 (5 bases). V shed 5 bases and J shed 0 bases, with 19 bases lying between them. The CDR3 totals 17 residues. From germline, CDR1 is SEHNR and CDR2 FQNEAQ (reference sequence). The chain's CDR3 is CASSVGQPSFMNTEAFF. DNA of the CDR3: TGTGCCAGCAGCGTCGGACAACCTTCCTTCATGAACACTGAAGCTTTCTTT.

This clonotype came up many times. CDR3 DNA: TGCAGCGCTATAACAGGGGCGGGTGGCTACACCTTC. The encoded protein is CSAITGAGGYTF. This rearrangement joins TRBV29-1 to TRBJ1-2; 7 positions agree with TRBD1. Germline V gives CDR1 SQVTM, CDR2 ANQGSEA. The CDR3 length is 12 residues. The ends lost 7 bases at V and 7 bases at J; junction bases unmatched: 9.

The gene calls are TRBV15 and TRBJ2-5; D is possibly TRBD2 (5 bases). Between the trimmed V and J ends, which lost 4 bases and 0 bases, there was a span of 12 bases. Per germline, CDR1 LNHNV and CDR2 YYDKDF (reference sequence). CDR3 length: 15 amino acids. The CDR3 sequence is CATSTGTTHQETQYF. The CDR3 DNA reads TGTGCCACCAGCACGGGAACGACACACCAAGAGACCCAGTACTTC.

In its sample, this clonotype was seen a few times. The chain joins TRBV9 to TRBJ1-5, with 7 bases identical to TRBD1. Germline CDR1 reads SGDLS; CDR2 reads YYNGEE. After removal of 4 bases from V and 4 bases from J, the junction contained 8 bases not matched to a gene. This CDR3 comprises 15 residues. The DNA of the CDR3 is TGTGCCAGCAGCTTAGGACCAGGGGGGAATCAGCCCCAGCATTTT. It is translated as CASSLGPGGNQPQHF.

The table lists this clonotype with many counts. V usage is TRBV7-8 and J usage is TRBJ2-5; 9 positions match TRBD1. Trimming removed 0 bases from V and 5 bases from J; junction bases left unmatched: 10. The CDR3 contains 17 residues. CDR1 and CDR2 (germline): SGHVS, FQNEAQ. Written as DNA, the CDR3 is TGTGCCAGCAGCTTAGCAAAAGGGACAGGGTATGGCGAGACCCAGTACTTC. Protein product: CASSLAKGTGYGETQYF.

V and J are TRBV19 and TRBJ2-1, with D uncertain. This CDR3 region has 14 residues. The germline CDR1 and CDR2 sequences are LNHDA and SQIVND (reference sequence). Trimming took 5 bases from V and 9 from J, leaving 17 bases between them. The CDR3 loop reads CASSARSPFSEQFF. Written as DNA, the CDR3 is TGTGCCAGTAGTGCCCGGTCCCCCTTCAGTGAGCAGTTCTTC.

The chain uses TRBV5-1 and TRBJ2-7; D is possibly TRBD1 or TRBD2 (5 bases each). The last part of the DNA fits TRBJ2-4 better; the J call may be wrong. The CDR3 is made up of 17 amino acids. The germline gives CDR1 SGHRS, CDR2 YFSETQ. The CDR3 loop reads CASSLGDALTLADIQYF. Here the CDR3 DNA reads TGCGCCAGCAGCTTGGGGGACGCACTGACACTGGCGGACATTCAGTACTTC.

In this sample, this clonotype turned up many times. The V gene is TRBV7-9, the J gene TRBJ1-5; a possible D gene is TRBD1 (6 bases). The CDR3 length is 16 residues. Germline V CDR1 and CDR2: SEHNR, FQNEAQ (reference sequence). The V end lost 4 bases, the J end lost 3 bases, and 16 bases lay between the germline ends. The CDR3 bases are TGTGCCAGCAGCTCCAATACAGGGAGGACCAATCAGCCCCAGCATTTT. Encoded protein: CASSSNTGRTNQPQHF.

This clonotype was observed at least ten times. The V and J genes are TRBV2 and TRBJ1-6; D gene ambiguous. There are 13 residues in the CDR3. Germline CDR1 SNHLY, CDR2 FYNNEI. V dropped 4 bases and J dropped 7 bases, with 8 bases sitting between them. Here the CDR3 reads CASSVAKNSPLHF. The CDR3 DNA reads TGTGCCAGCAGTGTCGCCAAAAATTCACCCCTCCACTTT.

This clonotype was observed a few times. The chain combines TRBV9 with TRBJ1-6, with 7 bases aligning to TRBD1. V shed 3 bases, J shed 12 bases, and the junction held 9 bases outside the gene matches. This CDR3 has 14 residues. From germline, CDR1 is SGDLS and CDR2 YYNGEE. The CDR3 DNA is TGTGCCAGCAGCGCACCGGGACAGAGGCAACCCCTCCACTTT. Translated: CASSAPGQRQPLHF.

This clonotype showed up many times. The chain recombines TRBV7-3 with TRBJ1-3; D gene uncertain. The CDR3 is made up of 13 amino acids. The ends were cut back, 8 bases at V and 0 bases at J, with 8 bases in the middle. Germline-derived CDR1 and CDR2 are SGHTA and FQGTGA. CDR3 protein: CASAGSSGNTIYF. DNA of the CDR3: TGTGCCAGCGCCGGGTCCTCTGGAAACACCATATATTTT.

The V and J genes are TRBV29-1 and TRBJ2-7, with D perhaps matching TRBD1 (5 bases). Germline V gene lookup returns CDR1 SQVTM and CDR2 ANQGSEA. CDR3 length: 13 amino acids. V shed 7 bases and J shed 1 base, with 14 bases lying between them. CDR3 in amino acids: CSAAGGASYEQYF. The DNA for the CDR3 is TGCAGCGCTGCTGGTGGGGCATCCTACGAGCAGTACTTC.

This clonotype has a count of ten or more. The J gene is TRBJ2-7, the V gene TRBV6-5; 8 bases align to TRBD2. Per the germline V gene, CDR1 is MNHEY and CDR2 is SVGAGI. The V gene end was trimmed by 5 bases and the J gene end by 6 bases; junction bases not matched to a gene: 12. CDR3 length equals 15 residues. The CDR3 nucleotides read TGTGCCAGCAGTGCGATGAGCGGGGGCTCCAGCGAGCAGTACTTC. It specifies CASSAMSGGSSEQYF.

The chain couples TRBV5-4 to TRBJ1-2; 7 positions match TRBD1. The length of the CDR3 is 14 residues. Germline V CDR1 and CDR2: SGHNT, YYREEE (reference sequence). V trimming: 0 bases; J trimming: 3 bases; junction bases outside the gene matches: 2. The CDR3 DNA follows: TGTGCCAGCAGCTTGGAGGGGGCAGACTATGGCTACACCTTC. Translating it yields CASSLEGADYGYTF.